Sequencing of this T cell receptor (beta chain) was carried out in a study of beta chain features in type 1 diabetes listed by TCRdb under 2018. Background for the entire study: Mean age, gender distribution, total cell number and subset yield were not different between patients and healthy donors. Whereas all 30 or so donors provided naive and central memory subsets, regulatory and stem cell-like memory subsets were isolated from just 8 patients and roughly 8 healthy donors. A total of some 100,000,000 sorted cells were examined across all samples, and the number of cells per subset was strongly correlated with RNA yield. The study compared the TCRB repertoires of sorted circulating CD4+ T cell subsets in recently diagnosed type 1 diabetes patients with those in matched healthy donors.

The entire amount of isolated RNA was reverse transcribed using the High Capacity cDNA Reverse Transcription Kit, so the sequenced TCRB transcripts were expressed ones. Deep immunoSEQ sequencing was applied to naive, central memory and regulatory T cell samples, giving an average of about 3.6 million total reads per sample. After sorted cells were lysed in RLT buffer, RNA was extracted with DNase-treated RNeasy Micro or Mini kits, with the choice depending on cell number. Each cell subset was processed separately to prevent cross-contamination, with patient and healthy donor samples processed together. TCRB sequences were amplified from cDNA with the immunoSEQ multiplex PCR, producing 87-bp fragments spanning the CDR3 region. Sequencing of the amplicons was done on the Illumina HiSeq platform. The paper's processing steps were these. Synthetic template baselines were used to correct PCR bias computationally, reads within Hamming distance 2 were collapsed together, and singletons that could not be merged were discarded. Reads were aligned against IMGT so that V, D and J genes, CDR3 length and insertions or deletions at six rearrangement sites could be assigned. Clonotype counts were normalized to sorted cell number within each subset before computing true diversity and Gini coefficients with the tcR R package. Repertoire sharing was quantified using the overlap coefficient calculated on TCRB nucleotide sequences. As a proxy for the pre-selection repertoire, out-of-frame TCRB sequences from naive cells were analyzed. The source is immuneACCESS, and TCRdb retained only in-frame sequences with V and J called. Part of the clones is not carried over; for the studies checked, unresolved V genes explain less than half of this, and the remainder is unexplained. V, J and clone size are taken as reported in that table, and D and trimming were inferred from the DNA itself. Across this sample there are more than 250,000 clones, with just over 20% seen only once. The leading ten clones occupy 0.028% of the sample.

This clone was found a few times. Its binding antigen is unknown. It has no much larger one-base neighbor in the sample; base qualities were not kept. The identical CDR3 is also encoded by other nucleotide sequences in the sample. Study-wide findings and limitations: HLA sub-analyses involved small numbers of individuals, so any influence of HLA type on TCRB rearrangement remained unresolved. Type 1 diabetes patients showed a moderate but significant shortening of TCRB CDR3 length in all four CD4+ subsets. Naive, central memory and regulatory TCRB repertoires appeared more similar among patients than among healthy donors. Because cDNA rather than genomic DNA was sequenced, highly expressing activated cells could have been over-represented, although no difference in activation and CD3 levels was found between groups. At VDJ recombination sites, patients with type 1 diabetes made fewer insertions and deleted more nucleotides, a pattern implying thymic rearrangement abnormalities. PCR may preferentially amplify shorter templates, but because patient and control samples were amplified and corrected together, any resulting skew would affect both groups equally.

Each donor gave one peripheral blood draw, approximately 110 mL on average, collected into heparinised tubes. Naive, central memory, regulatory and stem cell-like memory CD4+ T cells were sorted on a BD FACSAria II using a panel including CD45RO, CCR7, CD25, CD127, CD95 and CD27. Every sorted population had a purity above 98%. PBMCs were isolated right away by Lymphoprep density gradient centrifugation and were stained directly, without culture. To minimize batch effects, samples were stained and sorted in pairs, one healthy donor with one patient per experiment. This clonotype was sampled from a woman between 40 and 50 years old with type 1 diabetes. Sequences were obtained from naive CD4+ T cells from blood. The cell subset or site label for this specimen denotes: true naive CD4+ T cells.

The CDR3 reads as follows: CASSLSRETQYF. The DNA sequence follows: TGTGCCAGCAGCTTATCCCGGGAGACCCAGTACTTC. In this chain, TRBV7-2 is recombined with TRBJ2-5; the D gene is not confidently resolved. Taken from the germline V gene, the CDR1 and CDR2 loops are SGHTA and FQGNSA. The CDR3 contains 12 residues, cysteine and phenylalanine counted. Solely the CDR3 DNA is kept, with 36 bases framed from the first base. The germline ends are 6 bases apart after V is trimmed by 2 bases and J by 5 bases.